Listed below are T cell receptor beta chains from one sample, sequenced in a study of cytomegalovirus exposure and HLA in healthy donors. Produced via immunoSEQ multiplex PCR; TCRdb's table is partial and in-frame only. Altogether approximately 130,000 clones are present, about three quarters being singletons, with the ten largest covering over 2%. Specimen: PBMCs. Every receptor here comes from a woman aged 60-75 years in good health and CMV-seropositive. The CDR3 runs from the conserved cysteine through the conserved F or W. A D gene is named only where the DNA matches it firmly. The size of a clone is reported for some rows only, either as once, few or many, or as a class for expanded clones.

D: -
size: -
length: 17
V: TRBV6-1
J: TRBJ1-5
DNA: TGTGCCAGCAGTGAAATAGGAGGTGGGCCCCACAATCAGCCCCAGCATTTT
CDR3: CASSEIGGGPHNQPQHF

D: -
size: -
length: 14
V: TRBV6-5
J: TRBJ1-4
DNA: TGTGCCAGCAGTTACAGGGGCGGAAATGAAAAACTGTTTTTT
CDR3: CASSYRGGNEKLFF

D: TRBD1
size: -
length: 13
V: TRBV6-5
J: TRBJ1-1
DNA: TGTGCCAGCAGCGGGACAGTGAACACTGAAGCTTTCTTT
CDR3: CASSGTVNTEAFF

D: -
size: -
length: 17
V: TRBV18
J: TRBJ1-3
DNA: TGTGCCAGCTCACCAACCCCCGGCGGAGCCTCTGGAAACACCATATATTTT
CDR3: CASSPTPGGASGNTIYF

D: -
size: few
length: 11
V: TRBV7-9
J: TRBJ2-5
DNA: TGTTCCAGCACCGAGAAAGAGACCCAGTACTTC
CDR3: CSSTEKETQYF

D: -
size: -
length: 16
V: TRBV7-3
J: TRBJ1-1
DNA: TGTGCCAGCAGCCCGTCGGGAGGGACGGTGGGGACCGAAGCTTTCTTT
CDR3: CASSPSGGTVGTEAFF

D: -
size: -
length: 13
V: TRBV18
J: TRBJ2-7
DNA: TGTGCCAGCTCACCCTTAGCCGGGGACGAGCAGTACTTC
CDR3: CASSPLAGDEQYF

D: TRBD1
size: -
length: 16
V: TRBV7-3
J: TRBJ2-7
DNA: TGTGCCAGCAGCTTAGGTGGACAGGGGGCATCCTACGAGCAGTACTTC
CDR3: CASSLGGQGASYEQYF

D: -
size: -
length: 14
V: TRBV4-1
J: TRBJ2-7
DNA: TGCGCCAGCAGCCAAGCTCTCCAAACCTACGAGCAGTACTTC
CDR3: CASSQALQTYEQYF

D: -
size: -
length: 15
V: TRBV10-1
J: TRBJ2-1
DNA: TGCGCCAGCAGTGCGAGCGGCAGCTCCTACAATGAGCAGTTCTTC
CDR3: CASSASGSSYNEQFF

D: TRBD1
size: -
length: 15
V: TRBV7-9
J: TRBJ2-7
DNA: TGTGCCAGCAGCTTACCGGCCGGACAGGGCTACGAGCAGTACTTC
CDR3: CASSLPAGQGYEQYF

D: -
size: -
length: 15
V: TRBV6-1
J: TRBJ2-6
DNA: TGTGCCAGCACCCTCCCCGGGGGAAAGGCCAACGTCCTGACTTTC
CDR3: CASTLPGGKANVLTF